The next 14 T cell receptor beta chains were all read from a single sample in a study of identical twins. TCRdb called the 5' RACE reads again in MiXCR, with one record for every CDR3 protein. The sample includes roughly 1,500,000 distinct CDR3 sequences, more than 30% of them seen just once. Sequences were obtained from cord blood. The receptors here all came from a newborn girl in good health.

This chain connects TRBV6-7 to TRBJ2-7, with TRBD2 matching over 7 bases. TRBV6-7 counts as an open reading frame of uncertain function. J was trimmed by 7 bases and V by 5 bases; bases with no gene match: 23. The CDR3 sequence is 18 residues long. The CDR3 spells CASSRLAGPPSYTNEQYF. The DNA for the CDR3 is TGTGCCAGCAGTCGCTTAGCGGGTCCTCCGAGCTACACTAATGAGCAGTACTTC.

In its sample, this clonotype was seen a few times. This rearrangement joins TRBV5-1 to TRBJ1-1; 7 bases are a match to TRBD1. The J segment lost 4 bases and the V segment lost 0 bases, leaving 6 bases of the junction unmatched. Germline V lookup: CDR1 SGHRS, CDR2 YFSETQ. The CDR3 loop spans 15 amino acids. This CDR3 reads CASSLEGRGFTEAFF. The CDR3 bases are TGCGCCAGCAGCTTGGAAGGCAGGGGGTTCACTGAAGCTTTCTTT.

As to this clonotype: A much larger clone lies a single base off, so this may be a read error. This chain connects TRBV10-3 to TRBJ2-4; D not resolved. This CDR3 contains 13 residues. Germline loops: CDR1 ENHRY, CDR2 SYGVKD. V lost 4 bases to trimming and J lost 9 bases, with 13 bases between them. The CDR3 bases are TGTGCCATCAGTGGAGTAGATACCCCCATTCAGTACTTC. Residues: CAISGVDTPIQYF.

The chain couples TRBV3-1 to TRBJ1-6; D uncertain. With 1 base removed from V and 14 bases from J, the gap between germline ends came to 6 bases. CDR1 is LGHDT and CDR2 is YNNKEL in the germline V gene (reference sequence). This CDR3 region has 11 residues. DNA for the CDR3: TGTGCCAGCAGCCAAGTAGAATCCCTCCACTTT. This translates into CASSQVESLHF. Based on the CDR3 plus reference TRBV3-1 and TRBJ1-6, the full variable domain is DTAVSQTPKYLVTQMGNDKSIKCEQNLGHDTMYWYKQDSKKFLKIMFSYNNKELIINETVPNRFSPKSPDKAHLNLHINSLELGDSAVYFCASSQVESLHFGNGTRLTVT.

This clonotype was observed a few times. The chain uses TRBV9 and TRBJ1-2, with a weak D call TRBD1 (6 bases). CDR1 is SGDLS and CDR2 is YYNGEE in the germline V gene. V lost 1 base and J 3 bases, leaving 10 bases between the germline ends. CDR3 size: 14 residues. The CDR3 DNA sequence: TGTGCCAGCAGCGTACAAGGGGGATACTATGGCTACACCTTC. Its translation is CASSVQGGYYGYTF.

This sequence joins TRBV5-1 and TRBJ2-2; tentatively, D is TRBD1 (5 bases). Trimming removed 5 bases from V and 1 base from J, with 9 bases in between. The CDR3 is 14 amino acids. The germline V gene has CDR1 SGHRS and CDR2 YFSETQ. In DNA form, the CDR3 reads TGCGCCAGCAGTAATACAGGGAACACCGGGGAGCTGTTTTTT. It yields the protein CASSNTGNTGELFF. The whole variable domain, remainder taken from reference TRBV5-1 and TRBJ2-2, is KAGVTQTPRYLIKTRGQQVTLSCSPISGHRSVSWYQQTPGQGLQFLFEYFSETQRNKGNFPGRFSGRQFSNSRSEMNVSTLELGDSALYLCASSNTGNTGELFFGEGSRLTVL.

The sample holds a few counts of this clonotype. The chain joins TRBV5-4 to TRBJ2-1; D is unclear. This CDR3 has 17 amino acids. Germline loops: CDR1 SGHNT, CDR2 YYREEE (reference sequence). Trimming cost V 0 bases and J 4 bases, with 17 bases left between them. The CDR3 here is CASSLDRARTPYNEQFF. CDR3 nucleotides: TGTGCCAGCAGCTTGGACAGAGCCCGAACCCCTTACAATGAGCAGTTCTTC.

The chain combines TRBV29-1 with TRBJ2-2; D gene uncertain. The CDR3 contains 12 residues. Looked up from germline, CDR1 is SQVTM and CDR2 is ANQGSEA. V was trimmed by 2 bases and J by 3 bases, leaving 4 bases between them. The CDR3 DNA follows: TGCAGCGTTGAACAAGACACCGGGGAGCTGTTTTTT. Translation gives CSVEQDTGELFF.

This clonotype occurred once. The chain has TRBV5-1 and TRBJ1-1, with TRBD1 as a possible D gene (6 bases). Between the trimmed V and J ends, which lost 0 bases and 5 bases, there was a span of 14 bases. The CDR3 extends over 15 amino acids. Germline V gives CDR1 SGHRS, CDR2 YFSETQ. CDR3 protein: CASSLEGGVRTEAFF. CDR3 sequence (DNA): TGCGCCAGCAGCTTGGAGGGGGGGGTAAGGACTGAAGCTTTCTTT.

This clonotype showed up many times. This chain joins TRBV18 and TRBJ2-7; 10 bases fit TRBD2. J was trimmed by 0 bases and V by 8 bases; bases with no gene match: 4. CDR1 is KGHSH and CDR2 is LQKENI in the germline V gene. CDR3 size: 14 residues. The CDR3 DNA reads as TGTGCCAGCAGCCCTAGCGGGAGCTCCTACGAGCAGTACTTC. Translated: CASSPSGSSYEQYF.

This clonotype was found a few times. The gene calls are TRBV20-1 and TRBJ2-7; D is ambiguous. CDR1 DFQATT and CDR2 SNEGSKA come from the germline V gene (reference sequence). V lost 5 bases and J 3 bases, leaving 11 bases between the germline ends. The CDR3 has 12 residues. As DNA, the CDR3 is TGCAGTGCTTTTCGCAGCTACTACGAGCAGTACTTC. It yields the protein CSAFRSYYEQYF.

This clonotype was detected once. The chain links TRBV7-9 to TRBJ1-4; the D is unclear. V lost 0 bases and J lost 7, with 12 bases in between. Germline V gene data show CDR1 as SEHNR and CDR2 as FQNEAQ (reference sequence). The CDR3 runs to 15 residues. The CDR3 loop is CASSLALSLGEKLFF. The CDR3 DNA sequence: TGTGCCAGCAGCTTAGCGCTAAGTCTGGGTGAAAAACTGTTTTTT.

The V gene is TRBV7-8, the J gene TRBJ1-5, with a possible D match to TRBD1 (6 bases). The germline gives CDR1 SGHVS, CDR2 FQNEAQ. The V end was cut by 11 bases, the J end by 2 bases, with 13 bases between. The CDR3 sequence is 13 residues long. The CDR3 DNA reads TGTGCCGGGGGGGCAGACCGCAATCAGCCCCAGCATTTT. Protein: CAGGADRNQPQHF.

A few counts support this clonotype. The V call is TRBV6-1, the J call TRBJ2-1; 9 nucleotides align to TRBD1. Trimming at V came to 1 base and at J to 6 bases, leaving 10 bases not matched to a gene. This CDR3 is 17 amino acids long. The V gene's germline CDR1 is MNHNS and CDR2 SASEGT. The CDR3 loop reads CASSEVWDRAALNEQFF. The CDR3 region has the DNA TGTGCCAGCAGTGAAGTCTGGGACAGGGCGGCACTCAATGAGCAGTTCTTC.